Below are 6 T cell receptor beta chains sequenced from a single sample in a study of T cell responses to AZD1222 COVID-19 vaccine. TCRdb's table, derived via immunoSEQ multiplex PCR, lists solely in-frame clones and lacks some. The sample has over 95,000 clones, 90% to 95% seen once; the top ten hold 4.5%. The sample in question was peripheral blood, obtained on day 0 of AZD1222 vaccination. Every receptor here comes from an adult in good health.

This chain links TRBV7-2 with TRBJ2-2, with 13 nucleotides matching TRBD2. Germline V gene lookup returns CDR1 SGHTA and CDR2 FQGNSA. V lost 6 bases and J lost 4; bases outside the gene matches: 11. CDR3 length: 18 residues. The DNA of the CDR3 is TGTGCCAGCAGGCCGCGACCGGGACTAGCGGGGTGCACCGGGGAGCTGTTTTTT. It is translated as CASRPRPGLAGCTGELFF.

This rearrangement joins TRBV19 to TRBJ1-6; D unresolved. Germline lookup yields CDR1 LNHDA and CDR2 SQIVND (reference sequence). Trimming cost V 7 bases and J 2 bases, with 9 bases left between them. The CDR3 runs to 14 residues. This CDR3 reads CASTGGPYNSPLHF. CDR3 nucleotides: TGTGCCAGTACCGGCGGACCCTATAATTCACCCCTCCACTTT.

J is TRBJ1-6 and V is TRBV27; no reliable D call. This CDR3 spans 15 amino acids. The V end lost 3 bases, the J end lost 7 bases, and 13 bases lay between the germline ends. Looked up from germline, CDR1 is MNHEY and CDR2 is SMNVEV (reference sequence). The CDR3 region has the DNA TGTGCCAGCAGTTTTCAAGGTAACCGGAATTCACCCCTCCACTTT. It translates to CASSFQGNRNSPLHF.

Comments on this clone: One junction end disagrees with the germline gene, perhaps due to a read error. This chain links TRBV19 with TRBJ2-2, with D hard to call. The CDR3 totals 13 residues. Germline V gene data show CDR1 as LNHDA and CDR2 as SQIVND (reference sequence). The CDR3 bases are TGTGCTAGTAGAGGCAGCAACACCGGGGAGCTGTTTTTT. It is translated as CASRGSNTGELFF.

The chain employs TRBV7-8 and TRBJ1-1, with a possible D match to TRBD1 (5 bases). There are 14 residues in the CDR3. Germline assignment: CDR1 SGHVS and CDR2 FQNEAQ. V shed 1 base and J shed 8 bases, with 14 bases lying between them. The DNA of the CDR3 is TGTGCCAGCAGCTTAGGATCATCGGGACGCGAAGCTTTCTTT. Its protein is CASSLGSSGREAFF. The whole variable domain, filled in from reference TRBV7-8 and TRBJ1-1, reads GAGVSQSPRYKVAKRGQDVALRCDPISGHVSLFWYQQALGQGPEFLTYFQNEAQLDKSGLPSDRFFAERPEGSVSTLKIQRTQQEDSAVYLCASSLGSSGREAFFGQGTRLTVV.

The J gene is TRBJ1-1, the V gene TRBV10-3; perhaps TRBD1 as D (6 bases). CDR3 length: 12 residues. Trimming took 6 bases from V and 5 from J, leaving 10 bases between them. Germline V gene lookup returns CDR1 ENHRY and CDR2 SYGVKD. The CDR3 DNA follows: TGTGCCATCAGGGGCGGGACAACTGAAGCTTTCTTT. As protein: CAIRGGTTEAFF.